These 15 T cell receptor beta chains share one sample of origin, sequenced in a study of patients and donors after allogeneic stem cell transplantation. In TCRdb, the RT-PCR reads were re-called with MiXCR into one record per CDR3 protein. The sample lists about 90,000 distinct CDR3 sequences, around 48% occurring once. The sample comprised blood, either unsorted or a sorted T cell fraction (not recorded which). These receptors were taken from a human donor who was either an allogeneic HSCT recipient or a stem cell or donor lymphocyte infusion donor (not recorded which). It is not recorded whose cells these are; they may come from a transplant donor.

This clonotype was observed a single time. The V call is TRBV4-1, the J call TRBJ1-2, with TRBD1 as a possible D gene (5 bases). Trimming shortened V by 5 bases and J by 2 bases, and 12 bases separated the two germline ends. The length of the CDR3 is 14 residues. CDR1 and CDR2 from the germline V gene are MGHRA and YSYEKL. The DNA of the CDR3 is TGCGCCAGCAGCGTCGGTTGGGACAACTATGGCTACACCTTC. This translates into CASSVGWDNYGYTF.

The chain carries TRBV27 and TRBJ2-1; 10 bases agree with TRBD2. Germline loops: CDR1 MNHEY, CDR2 SMNVEV (reference sequence). This CDR3 comprises 15 residues. V trimming: 5 bases; J trimming: 5 bases; junction bases outside the gene matches: 6. CDR3 nucleotides: TGTGCCAGCAGTCGCCCGGGACTAGCGAACAATGAGCAGTTCTTC. Residues: CASSRPGLANNEQFF.

This clonotype was observed a few times. At one end the junction does not follow the germline gene, possibly because of a read error. The chain couples TRBV28 to TRBJ1-2; tentatively, D is TRBD1 (6 bases). Germline CDR1 reads MDHEN; CDR2 reads SYDVKM. The CDR3 has 14 residues. CDR3 in DNA: TGTGCCAGCACCGACGCTACAGGGCGGACATTTTACGCCTTC. Encoded protein: CASTDATGRTFYAF.

The chain recombines TRBV7-3 with TRBJ1-2, with 7 bases matching TRBD1. The CDR3 sequence is 14 residues long. J gave up 4 bases and V 6 bases, and 8 bases lay outside the gene matches. Germline assignment: CDR1 SGHTA and CDR2 FQGTGA. The CDR3 region is CASRSPGQRYGYTF. CDR3 bases: TGTGCCAGCAGGTCGCCGGGACAGCGCTATGGCTACACCTTC.

The rearrangement joins TRBV20-1 to TRBJ1-5, with TRBD1 as a possible D gene (5 bases). The germline V gene has CDR1 DFQATT and CDR2 SNEGSKA (reference sequence). The CDR3 length is 14 residues. V lost 6 bases and J lost 1, with 13 bases in between. This CDR3 is CSATGTWSNQPQHF. CDR3 nucleotides: TGCAGTGCCACCGGGACCTGGAGCAATCAGCCCCAGCATTTT.

This clonotype was found a few times. V gene TRBV12-3 or TRBV12-4 combines with J gene TRBJ1-1; unclear D gene. The CDR3 contains 13 residues. Trimming pared 2 bases from V and 3 bases from J, leaving 7 bases between. The CDR3 nucleotides read TGTGCCAGCAGTTTACAACAGTACACTGAAGCTTTCTTT. Encoded protein: CASSLQQYTEAFF.

This clonotype is a singleton in its sample. This chain links TRBV5-1 with TRBJ2-3, with D hard to call. The germline V gene has CDR1 SGHRS and CDR2 YFSETQ. The V gene lost 7 bases and the J gene lost 0 bases, with 15 bases spanning the gap. The CDR3 is 15 residues long. CDR3 sequence reads: CASGLVGSSTDTQYF. DNA of the CDR3: TGCGCCAGCGGGTTGGTAGGCTCAAGCACAGATACGCAGTATTTT.

Here the CDR3 DNA reads TGTGCCAGCAGTTACTCGTTCCTAAAGGGCAGTCACCAGGAAAAACTGTTTTTT. This codes for CASSYSFLKGSHQEKLFF. The V and J genes are TRBV6-5 and TRBJ1-4; D is ambiguous. The CDR3 length is 18 residues. Germline V gene lookup returns CDR1 MNHEY and CDR2 SVGAGI. Trimming removed 0 bases at V and 8 bases at J, with 22 bases between.

The CDR3 DNA reads as TGTGCCAGCACGCCAGGACAGGGGACGAGACAGCCCCAGCATTTT. It yields the protein CASTPGQGTRQPQHF. J is TRBJ1-5 and V is TRBV28; TRBD1 aligns across 9 bases. The CDR3 is 15 residues long. J lost 7 bases, V lost 7 bases, and 11 bases had no gene match. From germline, CDR1 is MDHEN and CDR2 SYDVKM.

This clonotype was seen only a few times. V and J are TRBV20-1 and TRBJ1-5, with 9 bases fitting TRBD1. This CDR3 spans 15 amino acids. In germline, CDR1 is DFQATT, CDR2 SNEGSKA (reference sequence). J gave up 3 bases and V 2 bases, and 5 bases lay outside the gene matches. CDR3 sequence reads: CSARRGQGDNQPQHF. Written as DNA, the CDR3 is TGCAGTGCTAGACGGGGACAGGGAGACAATCAGCCCCAGCATTTT.

The CDR3 here is CASSPATGTGTEAFF. CDR3 bases: TGTGCCAGCAGCCCAGCGACAGGGACAGGCACTGAAGCTTTCTTT. The chain carries TRBV6-2 or TRBV6-3 and TRBJ1-1, with 8 bases lining up with TRBD1. The CDR3 length is 15 residues. CDR1 is MNHEY and CDR2 is SVGEGT in the germline V gene. The V and J ends lost 6 bases and 4 bases, in that order; junction bases with no gene match: 10.

This clonotype has only one observation. The chain combines TRBV5-1 with TRBJ2-1; D is uncertain. Per the germline V gene, CDR1 is SGHRS and CDR2 is YFSETQ. The CDR3 totals 12 residues. Deletions cut 0 bases from V and 6 bases from J, with 4 bases between. The CDR3 is CASSLASNEQFF. The CDR3 DNA reads TGCGCCAGCAGCTTGGCCAGCAATGAGCAGTTCTTC.

V is TRBV7-2 and J is TRBJ2-1; D is unclear. The germline CDR1 and CDR2 sequences are SGHTA and FQGNSA. V gave up 2 bases and J gave up 4 bases, with 15 bases separating them. The CDR3 covers 16 residues. CDR3 bases: TGTGCCAGCAGCTTAATGCTTCCCCCCAAATACAATGAGCAGTTCTTC. It is translated as CASSLMLPPKYNEQFF.

This clonotype has only a few counts. The chain uses TRBV5-1 and TRBJ1-1; D is unresolved. The CDR3 has 16 residues. CDR1 SGHRS and CDR2 YFSETQ come from the germline V gene. V was cut by 2 bases and J by 1 base, with 15 bases left in between. The CDR3 loop reads CASSLKALPANTEAFF. CDR3 sequence (DNA): TGCGCCAGCAGCTTAAAAGCCCTACCTGCGAACACTGAAGCTTTCTTT. The complete variable domain, with remaining parts taken from reference TRBV5-1 and TRBJ1-1, reads KAGVTQTPRYLIKTRGQQVTLSCSPISGHRSVSWYQQTPGQGLQFLFEYFSETQRNKGNFPGRFSGRQFSNSRSEMNVSTLELGDSALYLCASSLKALPANTEAFFGQGTRLTVV.

The rearrangement uses TRBV29-1 and TRBJ2-3, with a weak D call TRBD2 (6 bases). The CDR3 is made up of 13 amino acids. Between the trimmed V and J ends, which lost 0 bases and 4 bases, there was a span of 8 bases. Germline CDR1 and CDR2: SQVTM and ANQGSEA. Here the CDR3 reads CSVEEREADTQYF. In nucleotides, the CDR3 is TGCAGCGTTGAAGAGCGGGAAGCAGATACGCAGTATTTT.